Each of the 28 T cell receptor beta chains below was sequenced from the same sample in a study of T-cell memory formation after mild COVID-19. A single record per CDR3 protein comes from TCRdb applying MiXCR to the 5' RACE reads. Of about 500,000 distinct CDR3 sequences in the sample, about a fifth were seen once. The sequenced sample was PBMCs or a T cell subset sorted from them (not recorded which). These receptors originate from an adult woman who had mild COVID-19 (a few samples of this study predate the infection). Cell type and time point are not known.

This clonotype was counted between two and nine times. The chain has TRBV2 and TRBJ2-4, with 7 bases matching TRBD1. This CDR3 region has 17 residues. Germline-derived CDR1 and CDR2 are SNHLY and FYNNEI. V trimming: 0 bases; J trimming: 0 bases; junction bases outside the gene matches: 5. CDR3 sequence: CASSEARQGRAKNIQYF. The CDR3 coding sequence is TGTGCCAGCAGTGAAGCAAGACAGGGTCGAGCCAAAAACATTCAGTACTTC.

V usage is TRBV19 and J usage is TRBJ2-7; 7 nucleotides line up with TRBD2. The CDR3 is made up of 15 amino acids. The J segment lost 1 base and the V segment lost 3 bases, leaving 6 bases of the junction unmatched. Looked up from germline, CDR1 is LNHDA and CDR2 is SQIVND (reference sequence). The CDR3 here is CASSIGEGRSYEQYF. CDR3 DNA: TGTGCCAGTAGTATCGGGGAGGGAAGGTCCTACGAGCAGTACTTC.

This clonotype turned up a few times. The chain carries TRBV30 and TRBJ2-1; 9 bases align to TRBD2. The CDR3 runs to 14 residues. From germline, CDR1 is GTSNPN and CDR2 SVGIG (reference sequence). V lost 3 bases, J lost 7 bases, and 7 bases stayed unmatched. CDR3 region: CAWRAGGPFNEQFF. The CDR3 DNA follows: TGTGCCTGGAGGGCGGGAGGGCCGTTTAATGAGCAGTTCTTC.

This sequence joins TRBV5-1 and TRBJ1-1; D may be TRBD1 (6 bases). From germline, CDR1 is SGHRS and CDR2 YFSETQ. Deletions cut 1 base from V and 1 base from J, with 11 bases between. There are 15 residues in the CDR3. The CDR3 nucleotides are TGCGCCAGCAGCTTGTTCCAGGGGACGAACACTGAAGCTTTCTTT. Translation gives CASSLFQGTNTEAFF.

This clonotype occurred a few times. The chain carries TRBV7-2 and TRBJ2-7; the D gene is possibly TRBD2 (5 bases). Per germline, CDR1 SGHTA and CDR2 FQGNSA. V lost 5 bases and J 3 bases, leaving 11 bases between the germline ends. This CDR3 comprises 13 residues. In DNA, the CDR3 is TGTGCCAGCAGCACCCAACGGGGCTACGAGCAGTACTTC. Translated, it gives CASSTQRGYEQYF.

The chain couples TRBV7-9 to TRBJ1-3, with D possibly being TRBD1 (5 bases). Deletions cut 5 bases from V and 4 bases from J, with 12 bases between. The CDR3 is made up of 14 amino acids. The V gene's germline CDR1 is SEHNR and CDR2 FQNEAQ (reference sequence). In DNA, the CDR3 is TGTGCCAGCAGCCCGAAAGGGGACGGAAACACCATATATTTT. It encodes CASSPKGDGNTIYF.

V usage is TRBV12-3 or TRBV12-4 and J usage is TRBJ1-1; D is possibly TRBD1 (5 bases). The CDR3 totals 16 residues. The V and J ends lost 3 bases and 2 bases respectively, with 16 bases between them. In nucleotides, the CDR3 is TGTGCCAGCAGTTTCTCTAGGCAGGGAAGAAACACTGAAGCTTTCTTT. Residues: CASSFSRQGRNTEAFF.

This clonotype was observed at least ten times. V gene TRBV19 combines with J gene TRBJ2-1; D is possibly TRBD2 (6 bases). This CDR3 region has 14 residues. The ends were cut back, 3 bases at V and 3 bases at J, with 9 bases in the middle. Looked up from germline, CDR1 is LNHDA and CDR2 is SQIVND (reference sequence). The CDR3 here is CASSMGGDYNEQFF. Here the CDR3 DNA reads TGTGCCAGTAGTATGGGCGGGGACTACAATGAGCAGTTCTTC.

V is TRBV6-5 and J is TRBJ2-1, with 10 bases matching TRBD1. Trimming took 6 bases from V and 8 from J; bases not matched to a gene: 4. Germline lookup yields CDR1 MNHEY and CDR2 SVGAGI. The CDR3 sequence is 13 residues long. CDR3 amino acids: CASRGTGAYEQFF. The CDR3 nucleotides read TGTGCCAGCAGAGGGACAGGGGCGTATGAGCAGTTCTTC.

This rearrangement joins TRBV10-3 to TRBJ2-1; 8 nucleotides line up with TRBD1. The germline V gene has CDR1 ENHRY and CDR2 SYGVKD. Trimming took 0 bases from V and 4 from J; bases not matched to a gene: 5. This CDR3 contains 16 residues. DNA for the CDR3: TGTGCCATCAGTGAGTCGAGGACAGGGCTATACAATGAGCAGTTCTTC. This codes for CAISESRTGLYNEQFF.

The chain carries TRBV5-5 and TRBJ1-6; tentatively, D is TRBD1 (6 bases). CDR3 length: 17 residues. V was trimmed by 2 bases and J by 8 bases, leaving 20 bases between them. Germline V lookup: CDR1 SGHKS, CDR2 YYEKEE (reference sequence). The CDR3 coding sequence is TGTGCCAGCAGCTTAATACAGGGCGCAGAAGAGTATTCACCCCTCCACTTT. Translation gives CASSLIQGAEEYSPLHF.

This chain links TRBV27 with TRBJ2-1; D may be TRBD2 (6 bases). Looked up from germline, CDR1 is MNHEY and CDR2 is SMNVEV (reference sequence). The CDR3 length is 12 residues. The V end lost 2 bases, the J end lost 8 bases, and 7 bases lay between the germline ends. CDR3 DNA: TGTGCCAGCAGTTTACCTAGCGATGAGCAGTTCTTC. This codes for CASSLPSDEQFF.

The CDR3 spells CASSQSDRGYGYTF. CDR3 nucleotides: TGTGCCAGCAGCCAATCGGACAGGGGCTATGGCTACACCTTC. The gene calls are TRBV4-2 and TRBJ1-2; 9 positions agree with TRBD1. Trimming took 2 bases from V and 4 from J; bases not matched to a gene: 2. The CDR3 has 14 amino acids. Germline V gives CDR1 LGHNA, CDR2 YNFKEQ.

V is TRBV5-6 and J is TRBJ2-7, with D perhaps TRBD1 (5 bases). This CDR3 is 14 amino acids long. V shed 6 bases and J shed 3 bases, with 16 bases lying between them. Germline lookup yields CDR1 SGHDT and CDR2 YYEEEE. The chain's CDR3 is CASNNYDRLYEQYF. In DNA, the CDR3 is TGTGCCAGCAACAACTACGACAGACTCTACGAGCAGTACTTC.

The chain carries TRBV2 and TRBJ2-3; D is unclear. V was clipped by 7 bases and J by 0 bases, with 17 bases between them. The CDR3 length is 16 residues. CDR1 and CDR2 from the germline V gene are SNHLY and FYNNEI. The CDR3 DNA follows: TGTGCCAGCAACCCTCCGCCAGCCCCCAGCACAGATACGCAGTATTTT. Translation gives CASNPPPAPSTDTQYF.

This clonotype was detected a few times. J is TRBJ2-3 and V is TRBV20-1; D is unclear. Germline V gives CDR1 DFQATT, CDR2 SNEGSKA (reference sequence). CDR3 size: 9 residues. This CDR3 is CRVGDTQYF. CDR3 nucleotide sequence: TGCAGGGTAGGGGATACGCAGTATTTT.

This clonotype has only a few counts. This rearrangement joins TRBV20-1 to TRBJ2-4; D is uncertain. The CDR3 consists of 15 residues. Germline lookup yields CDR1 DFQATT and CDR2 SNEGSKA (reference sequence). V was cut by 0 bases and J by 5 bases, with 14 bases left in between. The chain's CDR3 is CSARDPGVSQNIQYF. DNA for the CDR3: TGCAGTGCTAGAGACCCAGGAGTTTCTCAAAACATTCAGTACTTC.

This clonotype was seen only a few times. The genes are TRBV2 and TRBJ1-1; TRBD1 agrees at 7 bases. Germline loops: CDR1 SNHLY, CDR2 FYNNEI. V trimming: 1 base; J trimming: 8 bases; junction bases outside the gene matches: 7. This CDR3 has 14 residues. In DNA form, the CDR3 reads TGTGCCAGCAGTGAAGACAGGGGAGTCAGGGAAGCTTTCTTT. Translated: CASSEDRGVREAFF.

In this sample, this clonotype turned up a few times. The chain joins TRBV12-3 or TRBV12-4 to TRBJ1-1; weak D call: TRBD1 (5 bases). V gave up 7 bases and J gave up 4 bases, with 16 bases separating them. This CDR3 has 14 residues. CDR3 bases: TGTGCCAGCACCCCTGGATTTGGGGGCACTGAAGCTTTCTTT. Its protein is CASTPGFGGTEAFF.

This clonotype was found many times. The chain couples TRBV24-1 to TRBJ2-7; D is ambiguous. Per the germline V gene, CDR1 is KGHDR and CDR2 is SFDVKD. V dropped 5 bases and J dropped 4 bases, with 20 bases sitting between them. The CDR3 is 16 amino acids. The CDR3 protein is CATSGEAGAKEYEQYF. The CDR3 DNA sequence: TGTGCCACCAGTGGGGAAGCAGGAGCCAAAGAATACGAGCAGTACTTC.

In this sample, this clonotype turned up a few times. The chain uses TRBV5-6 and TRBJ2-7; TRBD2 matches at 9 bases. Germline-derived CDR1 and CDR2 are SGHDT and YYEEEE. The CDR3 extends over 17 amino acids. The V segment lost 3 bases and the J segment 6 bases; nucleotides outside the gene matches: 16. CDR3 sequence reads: CASSYGGRLAGLSEQYF. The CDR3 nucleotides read TGTGCCAGCAGCTATGGAGGCCGGCTAGCGGGGTTAAGCGAGCAGTACTTC.

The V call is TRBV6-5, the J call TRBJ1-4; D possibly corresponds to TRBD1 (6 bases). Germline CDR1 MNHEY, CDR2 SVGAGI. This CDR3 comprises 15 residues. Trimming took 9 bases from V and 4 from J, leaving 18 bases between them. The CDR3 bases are TGTGCCAGGAACAGGGACTCCTTTTTTAATGAAAAACTGTTTTTT. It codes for CARNRDSFFNEKLFF.

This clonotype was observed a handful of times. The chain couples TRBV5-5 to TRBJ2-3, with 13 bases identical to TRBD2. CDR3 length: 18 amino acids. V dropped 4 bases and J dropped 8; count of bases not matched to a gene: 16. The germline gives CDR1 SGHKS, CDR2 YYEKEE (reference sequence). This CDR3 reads CASSPRLAGGLQETTQYF. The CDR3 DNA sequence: TGTGCCAGCAGCCCGAGACTAGCGGGGGGTCTCCAGGAAACTACGCAGTATTTT.

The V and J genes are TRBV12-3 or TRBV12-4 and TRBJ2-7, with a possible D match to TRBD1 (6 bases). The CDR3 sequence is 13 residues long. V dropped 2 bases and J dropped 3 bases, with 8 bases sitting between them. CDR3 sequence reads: CASSLSQGYEQYF. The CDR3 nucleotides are TGTGCCAGCAGTTTATCACAGGGCTACGAGCAGTACTTC.

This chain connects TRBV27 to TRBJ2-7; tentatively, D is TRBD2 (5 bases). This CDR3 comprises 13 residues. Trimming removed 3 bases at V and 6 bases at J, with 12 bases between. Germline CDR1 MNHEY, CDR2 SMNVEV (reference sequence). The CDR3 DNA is TGTGCCAGCAGTTTTGGACTGGGGAGCGAGCAGTACTTC. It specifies CASSFGLGSEQYF.

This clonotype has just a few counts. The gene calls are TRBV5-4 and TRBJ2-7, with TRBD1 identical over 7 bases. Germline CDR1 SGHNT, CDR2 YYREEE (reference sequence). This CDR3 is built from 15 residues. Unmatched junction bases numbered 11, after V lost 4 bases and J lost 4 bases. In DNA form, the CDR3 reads TGTGCCAGCAGCGCCGAGACAGGGATGGGGTACGAGCAGTACTTC. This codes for CASSAETGMGYEQYF.

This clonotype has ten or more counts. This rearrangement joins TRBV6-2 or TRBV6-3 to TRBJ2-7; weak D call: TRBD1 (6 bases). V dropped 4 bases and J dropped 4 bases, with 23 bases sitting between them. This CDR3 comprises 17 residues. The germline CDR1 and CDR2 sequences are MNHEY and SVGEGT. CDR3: CASSSQSPDGQTYEQYF. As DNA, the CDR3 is TGTGCCAGCAGTTCCCAATCCCCCGACGGACAGACATACGAGCAGTACTTC.

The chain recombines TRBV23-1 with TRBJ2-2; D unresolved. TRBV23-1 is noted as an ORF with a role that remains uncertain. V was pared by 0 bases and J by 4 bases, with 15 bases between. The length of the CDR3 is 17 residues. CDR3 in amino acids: CASSQSQGLLGTGELFF. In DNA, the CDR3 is TGCGCCAGCAGTCAATCACAAGGCCTCCTAGGCACCGGGGAGCTGTTTTTT.